The rows below give T cell receptor beta chains drawn from one sample of a study of blood T cell repertoires in COVID-19. Here immunoSEQ multiplex PCR was the method, and the copy in TCRdb shows in-frame clones only, minus some. The sample lists around 270,000 clones; about 89% were seen once. Sequencing was carried out using peripheral blood. These receptors originate from a man aged 30 to 45 with acute or convalescent COVID-19. CDR3s include the opening cysteine and the closing phenylalanine or tryptophan. Each record gives: clone size, J gene, D gene, V gene, CDR3 DNA, CDR3 protein. The D gene is left open where the match is weak. Some rows have no size entry. The others give once, few or many, or a class for an expanded clone.

clone size: NA
J gene: TRBJ1-4
D gene: NA
V gene: TRBV19
CDR3 DNA: TGTGCCAGTACGCGCGCGGGGACAACTAATGAAAAACTGTTTTTT
CDR3 protein: CASTRAGTTNEKLFF

clone size: NA
J gene: TRBJ2-3
D gene: TRBD2
V gene: TRBV11-2
CDR3 DNA: TGTGCCAGCAGCGTTGGACTAGCGGGAGACAGCGAAGATACGCAGTATTTT
CDR3 protein: CASSVGLAGDSEDTQYF

clone size: once
J gene: TRBJ2-3
D gene: TRBD1
V gene: TRBV28
CDR3 DNA: TGTGCCAGCAGTTCCGGGACAGGCCCTTCTAGCACAGATACGCAGTATTTT
CDR3 protein: CASSSGTGPSSTDTQYF

clone size: NA
J gene: TRBJ1-3
D gene: NA
V gene: TRBV30
CDR3 DNA: TGTGCCTGGAGTTGGCAGTCAACCTCTGGAAACACCATATATTTT
CDR3 protein: CAWSWQSTSGNTIYF

clone size: NA
J gene: TRBJ2-7
D gene: TRBD1
V gene: TRBV6-5
CDR3 DNA: TGTGCCAGCAGCCGACAGGGGGACGAGCAGTACTTC
CDR3 protein: CASSRQGDEQYF

clone size: NA
J gene: TRBJ1-1
D gene: NA
V gene: TRBV28
CDR3 DNA: TGTGCCAGCAGTTCCCCGGGTGAGATAGACACTGAAGCTTTCTTT
CDR3 protein: CASSSPGEIDTEAFF

clone size: NA
J gene: TRBJ2-3
D gene: NA
V gene: TRBV18
CDR3 DNA: TGTGCCAGCTCACCTTGGGGGGTCCCCACAGATACGCAGTATTTT
CDR3 protein: CASSPWGVPTDTQYF

clone size: NA
J gene: TRBJ2-7
D gene: TRBD1
V gene: TRBV27
CDR3 DNA: TGTGCCAGCGGAAACCGGGACAGGGGGAGCGAGCAGTACTTC
CDR3 protein: CASGNRDRGSEQYF

clone size: few
J gene: TRBJ1-6
D gene: TRBD1
V gene: TRBV3-1/TRBV3-2
CDR3 DNA: TGTGCCAGCAGCCAATTCGACAGGGGCAATTCACCCCTCCACTTT
CDR3 protein: CASSQFDRGNSPLHF

clone size: NA
J gene: TRBJ2-3
D gene: NA
V gene: TRBV3-1/TRBV3-2
CDR3 DNA: TGTGCCAGCAGCCAAGTAGGGGGATCGGGAGATACGCAGTATTTT
CDR3 protein: CASSQVGGSGDTQYF

clone size: NA
J gene: TRBJ1-2
D gene: TRBD1
V gene: TRBV19
CDR3 DNA: TGTGCCAGTAGTATTGACAGGGGGCGCGGCTATGGCTACACCTTC
CDR3 protein: CASSIDRGRGYGYTF

clone size: NA
J gene: TRBJ2-1
D gene: TRBD2
V gene: TRBV9
CDR3 DNA: TGTGCCAGCAGCGTAGATGGCGGGAGTAGGGTCAATGAGCAGTTCTTC
CDR3 protein: CASSVDGGSRVNEQFF

clone size: NA
J gene: TRBJ1-1
D gene: TRBD1
V gene: TRBV19
CDR3 DNA: TGTGCCAGTAGGGAACGGGGACAGACTGAAGCTTTCTTT
CDR3 protein: CASRERGQTEAFF

clone size: NA
J gene: TRBJ1-5
D gene: NA
V gene: TRBV6-6
CDR3 DNA: TGTGCCAGCAGTTACCCCCGGGGGAGGGATGGACAGCCCCAGCATTTT
CDR3 protein: CASSYPRGRDGQPQHF

clone size: NA
J gene: TRBJ2-6
D gene: NA
V gene: TRBV5-5
CDR3 DNA: TGTGCCAGCAGCTGGACACAGGGCGGCTCTGGGGCCAACGTCCTGACTTTC
CDR3 protein: CASSWTQGGSGANVLTF

clone size: NA
J gene: TRBJ2-1
D gene: TRBD1
V gene: TRBV20-1
CDR3 DNA: TGCAGTGCTAGTATAATCGGACAGGGAACGAATGAGCAGTTCTTC
CDR3 protein: CSASIIGQGTNEQFF

clone size: NA
J gene: TRBJ2-1
D gene: TRBD2
V gene: TRBV9
CDR3 DNA: TGTGCCAGCAGCGTAGACGGCGGACTAGGCTCCTACAATGAGCAGTTCTTC
CDR3 protein: CASSVDGGLGSYNEQFF

clone size: once
J gene: TRBJ1-3
D gene: TRBD1
V gene: TRBV28
CDR3 DNA: TGTGCCAGCAGCTCGCGGGGACAGGGGTTGCGAAACACCATATATTTT
CDR3 protein: CASSSRGQGLRNTIYF

clone size: NA
J gene: TRBJ1-1
D gene: NA
V gene: TRBV3-1/TRBV3-2
CDR3 DNA: TGTGCCAGCAGCCAAGTACAGGGGAACACTGAAGCTTTCTTT
CDR3 protein: CASSQVQGNTEAFF

clone size: once
J gene: TRBJ2-5
D gene: TRBD1
V gene: TRBV25-1
CDR3 DNA: TGTGCCAGCAGTGAATCCCCCGGGACAGAAAAAGAGACCCAGTACTTC
CDR3 protein: CASSESPGTEKETQYF

clone size: NA
J gene: TRBJ2-1
D gene: NA
V gene: TRBV6-4
CDR3 DNA: TGTGCCAGCAGAAAGGAGGCGGACTCCTACAATGAGCAGTTCTTC
CDR3 protein: CASRKEADSYNEQFF

clone size: NA
J gene: TRBJ1-1
D gene: NA
V gene: TRBV6-6
CDR3 DNA: TGTGCCAGCAGTTCCACAGGGAACACTGAAGCTTTCTTT
CDR3 protein: CASSSTGNTEAFF

clone size: once
J gene: TRBJ1-1
D gene: NA
V gene: TRBV5-8
CDR3 DNA: TGTGCCAGCAGCTTGAGGACAAGGAACACTGAAGCTTTCTTT
CDR3 protein: CASSLRTRNTEAFF

clone size: NA
J gene: TRBJ2-1
D gene: NA
V gene: TRBV6-5
CDR3 DNA: TGTGCCAGCAGTTACTCGTATACAGGGTTTTACAATGAGCAGTTCTTC
CDR3 protein: CASSYSYTGFYNEQFF

clone size: NA
J gene: TRBJ2-7
D gene: NA
V gene: TRBV12-3/TRBV12-4
CDR3 DNA: TGTGCCAGCAGTCTCTATCGTTACGAGCAGTACTTC
CDR3 protein: CASSLYRYEQYF

clone size: NA
J gene: TRBJ1-1
D gene: NA
V gene: TRBV6-5
CDR3 DNA: TGTGCCAGCAATCCTCAGGGGTCGTCCACTGAAGCTTTCTTT
CDR3 protein: CASNPQGSSTEAFF

clone size: NA
J gene: TRBJ2-3
D gene: NA
V gene: TRBV6-5
CDR3 DNA: TGTGCCTGCGGGGTAGCAGATACGCAGTATTTT
CDR3 protein: CACGVADTQYF

clone size: NA
J gene: TRBJ2-5
D gene: TRBD2
V gene: TRBV7-9
CDR3 DNA: TGTGCCAGCAGAGGGACTAGCGGCCCACGGTACCAAGAGACCCAGTACTTC
CDR3 protein: CASRGTSGPRYQETQYF

clone size: NA
J gene: TRBJ2-4
D gene: TRBD2
V gene: TRBV3-1/TRBV3-2
CDR3 DNA: TGTGCCAGCAGCCAAGCGGGGGGAGCGGGAGTTAGCCCGGCCAAAAACATTCAGTACTTC
CDR3 protein: CASSQAGGAGVSPAKNIQYF

clone size: NA
J gene: TRBJ2-3
D gene: NA
V gene: TRBV2
CDR3 DNA: TGTGCCAGCAGCAGCCGACGGCTAGCTAGCACAGATACGCAGTATTTT
CDR3 protein: CASSSRRLASTDTQYF